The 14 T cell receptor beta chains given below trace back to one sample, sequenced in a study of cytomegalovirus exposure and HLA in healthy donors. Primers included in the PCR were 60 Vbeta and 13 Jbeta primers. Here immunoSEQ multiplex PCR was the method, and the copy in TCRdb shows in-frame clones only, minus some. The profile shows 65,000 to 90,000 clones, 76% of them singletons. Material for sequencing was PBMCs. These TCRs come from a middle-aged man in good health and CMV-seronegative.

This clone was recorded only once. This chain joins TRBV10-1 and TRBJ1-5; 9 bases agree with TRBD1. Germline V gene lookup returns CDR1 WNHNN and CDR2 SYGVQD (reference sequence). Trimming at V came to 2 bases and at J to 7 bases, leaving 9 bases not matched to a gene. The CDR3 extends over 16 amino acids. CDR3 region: CASSEPIQGARQPQHF. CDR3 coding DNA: TGCGCCAGCAGTGAGCCGATACAGGGGGCAAGGCAGCCCCAGCATTTT.

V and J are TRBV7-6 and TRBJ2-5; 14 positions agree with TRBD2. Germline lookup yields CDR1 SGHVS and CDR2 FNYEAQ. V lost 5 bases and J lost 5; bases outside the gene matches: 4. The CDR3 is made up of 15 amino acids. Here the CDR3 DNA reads TGTGCCAGCAGCAGACTAGCGGGGGGGCAGGAGACCCAGTACTTC. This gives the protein CASSRLAGGQETQYF.

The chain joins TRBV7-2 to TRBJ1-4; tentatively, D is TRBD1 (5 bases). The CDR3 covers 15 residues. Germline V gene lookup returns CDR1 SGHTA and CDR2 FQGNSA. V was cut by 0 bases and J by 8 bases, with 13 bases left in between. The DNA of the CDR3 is TGTGCCAGCAGCTTAGCGGGGGGAATTAGCGAAAAACTGTTTTTT. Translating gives CASSLAGGISEKLFF.

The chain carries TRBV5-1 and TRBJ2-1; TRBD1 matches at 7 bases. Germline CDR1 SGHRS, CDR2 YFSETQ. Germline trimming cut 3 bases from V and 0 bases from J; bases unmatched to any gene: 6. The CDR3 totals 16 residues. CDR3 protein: CASSWGTAGSYNEQFF. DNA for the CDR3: TGCGCCAGCAGCTGGGGGACAGCCGGCTCCTACAATGAGCAGTTCTTC.

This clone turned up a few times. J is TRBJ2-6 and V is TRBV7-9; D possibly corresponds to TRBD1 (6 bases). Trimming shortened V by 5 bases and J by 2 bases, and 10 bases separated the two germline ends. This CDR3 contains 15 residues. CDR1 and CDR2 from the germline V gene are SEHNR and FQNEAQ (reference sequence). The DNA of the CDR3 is TGTGCCAGCAGCCCCGGGACACCTGGGGCCAACGTCCTGACTTTC. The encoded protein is CASSPGTPGANVLTF.

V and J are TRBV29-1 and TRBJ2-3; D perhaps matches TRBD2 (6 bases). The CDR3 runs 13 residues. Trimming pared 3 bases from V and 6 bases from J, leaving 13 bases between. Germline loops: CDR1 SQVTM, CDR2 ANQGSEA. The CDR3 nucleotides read TGCAGCGTTGAGGGGACTGGGGTGGATACGCAGTATTTT. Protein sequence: CSVEGTGVDTQYF.

The CDR3: CASSFGQGGTEAFF. DNA for the CDR3: TGTGCCAGCAGCTTTGGGCAGGGTGGCACTGAAGCTTTCTTT. V and J are TRBV7-2 and TRBJ1-1; D possibly corresponds to TRBD1 (5 bases). In germline, CDR1 is SGHTA, CDR2 FQGNSA. V was clipped by 3 bases and J by 4 bases, with 12 bases between them. The CDR3 has 14 amino acids.

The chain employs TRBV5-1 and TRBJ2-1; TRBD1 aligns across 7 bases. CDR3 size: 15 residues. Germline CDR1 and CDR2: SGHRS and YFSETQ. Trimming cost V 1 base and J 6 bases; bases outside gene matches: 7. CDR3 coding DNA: TGCGCCAGCAGCTTGAAGGGGGCAGGGGGCAATGAGCAGTTCTTC. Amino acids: CASSLKGAGGNEQFF.

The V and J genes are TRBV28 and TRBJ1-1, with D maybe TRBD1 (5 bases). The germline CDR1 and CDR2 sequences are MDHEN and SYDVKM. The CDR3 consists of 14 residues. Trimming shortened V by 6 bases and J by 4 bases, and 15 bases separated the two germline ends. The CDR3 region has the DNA TGTGCCAGCAGCCCTGCGGGGACCCTCACTGAAGCTTTCTTT. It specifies CASSPAGTLTEAFF.

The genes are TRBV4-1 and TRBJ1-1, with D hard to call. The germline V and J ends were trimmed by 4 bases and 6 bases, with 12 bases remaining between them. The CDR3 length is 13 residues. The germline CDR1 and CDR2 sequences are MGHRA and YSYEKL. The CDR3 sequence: CASSRADSPEAFF. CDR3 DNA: TGCGCCAGCAGCCGGGCAGATAGTCCTGAAGCTTTCTTT.

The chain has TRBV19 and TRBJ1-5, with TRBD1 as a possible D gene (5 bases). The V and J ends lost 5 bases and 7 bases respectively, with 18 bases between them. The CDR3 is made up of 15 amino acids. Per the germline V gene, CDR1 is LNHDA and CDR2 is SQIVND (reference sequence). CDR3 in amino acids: CASSPRGLSGQPQHF. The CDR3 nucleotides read TGTGCCAGTAGTCCGCGGGGCCTCTCGGGGCAGCCCCAGCATTTT.

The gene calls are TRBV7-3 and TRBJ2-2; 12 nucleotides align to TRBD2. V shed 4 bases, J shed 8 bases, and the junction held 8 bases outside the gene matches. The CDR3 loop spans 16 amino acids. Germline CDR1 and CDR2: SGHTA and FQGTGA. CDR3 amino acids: CASSYDTGTSGGELFF. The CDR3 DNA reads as TGTGCCAGCAGCTATGATACCGGGACTAGCGGGGGGGAGCTGTTTTTT.

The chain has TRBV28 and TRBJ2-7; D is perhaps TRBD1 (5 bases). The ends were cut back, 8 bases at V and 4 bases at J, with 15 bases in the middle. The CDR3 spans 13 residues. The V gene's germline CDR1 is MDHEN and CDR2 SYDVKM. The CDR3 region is CASSLYQGYEQYF. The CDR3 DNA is TGTGCCAGCTCCCTTTATCAGGGTTACGAGCAGTACTTC.

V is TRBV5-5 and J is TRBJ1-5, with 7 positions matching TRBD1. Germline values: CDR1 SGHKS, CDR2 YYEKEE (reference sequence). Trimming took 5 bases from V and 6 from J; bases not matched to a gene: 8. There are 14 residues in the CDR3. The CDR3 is CASSGGGFGQPQHF. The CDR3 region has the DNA TGTGCCAGCAGTGGAGGGGGCTTCGGTCAGCCCCAGCATTTT.